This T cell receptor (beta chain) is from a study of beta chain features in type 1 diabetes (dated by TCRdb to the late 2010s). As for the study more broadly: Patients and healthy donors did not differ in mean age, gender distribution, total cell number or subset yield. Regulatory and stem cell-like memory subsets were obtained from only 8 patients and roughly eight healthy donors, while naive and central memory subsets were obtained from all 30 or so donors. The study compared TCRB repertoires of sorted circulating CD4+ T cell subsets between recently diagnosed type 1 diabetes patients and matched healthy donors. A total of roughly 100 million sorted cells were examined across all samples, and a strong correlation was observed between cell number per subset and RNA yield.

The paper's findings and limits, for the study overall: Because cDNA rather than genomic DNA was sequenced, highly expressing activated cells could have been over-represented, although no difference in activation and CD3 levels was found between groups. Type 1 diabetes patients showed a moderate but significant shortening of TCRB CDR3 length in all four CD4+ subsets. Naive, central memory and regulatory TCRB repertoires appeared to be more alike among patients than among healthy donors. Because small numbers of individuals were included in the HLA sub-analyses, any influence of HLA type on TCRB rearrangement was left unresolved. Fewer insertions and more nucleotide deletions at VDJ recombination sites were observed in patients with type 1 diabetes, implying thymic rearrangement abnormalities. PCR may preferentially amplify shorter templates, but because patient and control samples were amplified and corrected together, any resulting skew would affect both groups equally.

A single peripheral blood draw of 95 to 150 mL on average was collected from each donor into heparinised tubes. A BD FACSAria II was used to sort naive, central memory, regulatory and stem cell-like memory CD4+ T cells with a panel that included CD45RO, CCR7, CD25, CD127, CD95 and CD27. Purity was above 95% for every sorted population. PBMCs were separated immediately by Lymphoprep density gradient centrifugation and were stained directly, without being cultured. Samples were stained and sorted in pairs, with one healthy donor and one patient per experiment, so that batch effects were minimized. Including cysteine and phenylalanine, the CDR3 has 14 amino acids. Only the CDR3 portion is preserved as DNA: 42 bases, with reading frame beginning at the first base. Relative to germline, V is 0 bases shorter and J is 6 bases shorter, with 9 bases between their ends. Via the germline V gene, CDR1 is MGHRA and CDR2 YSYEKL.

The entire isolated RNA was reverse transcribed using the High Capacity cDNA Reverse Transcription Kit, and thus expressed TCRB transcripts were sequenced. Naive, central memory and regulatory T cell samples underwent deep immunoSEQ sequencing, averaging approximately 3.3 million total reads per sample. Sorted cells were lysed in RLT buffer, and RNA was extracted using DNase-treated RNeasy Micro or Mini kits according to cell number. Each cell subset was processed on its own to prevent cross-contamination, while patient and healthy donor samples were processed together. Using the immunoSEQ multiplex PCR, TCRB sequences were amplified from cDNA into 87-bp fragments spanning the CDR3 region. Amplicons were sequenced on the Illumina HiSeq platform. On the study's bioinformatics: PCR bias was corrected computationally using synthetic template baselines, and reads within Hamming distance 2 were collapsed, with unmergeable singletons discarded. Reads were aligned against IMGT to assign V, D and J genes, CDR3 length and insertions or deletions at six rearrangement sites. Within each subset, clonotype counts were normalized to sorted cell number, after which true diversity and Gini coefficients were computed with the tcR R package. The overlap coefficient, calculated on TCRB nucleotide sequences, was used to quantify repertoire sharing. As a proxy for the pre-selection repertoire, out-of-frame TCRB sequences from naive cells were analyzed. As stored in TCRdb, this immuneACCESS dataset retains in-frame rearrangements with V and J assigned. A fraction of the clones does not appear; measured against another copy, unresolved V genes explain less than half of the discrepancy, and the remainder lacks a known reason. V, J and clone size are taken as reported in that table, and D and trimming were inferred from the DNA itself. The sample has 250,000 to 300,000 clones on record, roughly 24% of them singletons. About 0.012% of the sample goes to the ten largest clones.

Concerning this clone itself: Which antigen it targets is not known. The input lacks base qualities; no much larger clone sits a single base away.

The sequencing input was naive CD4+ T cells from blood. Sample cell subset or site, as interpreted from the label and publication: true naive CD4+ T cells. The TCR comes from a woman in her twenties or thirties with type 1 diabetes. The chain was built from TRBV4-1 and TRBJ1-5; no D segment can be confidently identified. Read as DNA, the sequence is TGCGCCAGCAGCCAAGACGGGCGGGGTCAGCCCCAGCATTTT. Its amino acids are CASSQDGRGQPQHF.